The text below deals with one T cell receptor (beta chain). Its antigen has not been determined. Qualities for individual bases were not recorded, and no much larger clone is one base off. The sample is drawn from a study of PD-1 blockade in classical Hodgkin lymphoma (TCRdb year 2020). In the study overall: Nivolumab dosing was 3 mg/kg intravenously every 2 weeks, continuing until either disease progression or unacceptable toxicity. To define a peripheral blood immune signature of response to PD-1 blockade in classical Hodgkin lymphoma, the study combined TCR beta sequencing with CyTOF. Results and caveats for the whole study, not just this receptor: The study was restricted to a single clinical trial cohort, and the causes of repertoire differences, possibly disease activity or prior therapy, were left undefined. Newly diagnosed patients were reported to have lower baseline TCR diversity than healthy donors, and relapsed/refractory patients were reported to have lower baseline TCR diversity still. Patients starting nivolumab less than 1 year after ASCT had lower diversity and were excluded from later analyses to avoid confounding by immune reconstitution. Trial patients with a complete response had baseline diversity similar to that of newly diagnosed patients, while partial responders and progressors had significantly lower diversity. By C4D1, a significant rise was seen in CD4+ TCR diversity but not in CD8+ TCR diversity (p=0.0027 vs p=0.16), and the rise was most apparent among complete responders (p=0.02).

The time point tag for this specimen amounts to: cycle 1 day 1 (C1D1), immediately before nivolumab initiation. All trial patients had relapsed after autologous stem cell transplantation, with cohorts A, B and C differing in prior brentuximab vedotin exposure. The trial cohort comprised approximately 55 patients with relapsed/refractory classical Hodgkin lymphoma whose best overall responses were complete response, partial response or progressive disease. Single-agent nivolumab was administered to trial patients in the multi-cohort phase II CheckMate 205 trial. An independent review committee assessed best overall response by applying the 2007 International Working Group response criteria. Trial PBMCs were collected immediately before nivolumab initiation (C1D1) and during therapy at cycle 2 day 1 and cycle 4 day 1. Peripheral blood was collected in 8 mL Vacutainer Cell Preparation Tubes, from which PBMCs were isolated by centrifugation and then cryopreserved.

Genomic DNA was extracted with the Qiagen DNeasy kit from unsorted PBMCs and from negatively selected CD4+ and CD8+ fractions. Using primers that anneal to V and J segments, immunoSEQ multiplex PCR amplified the TCR beta CDR3 regions. Amplification bias was minimized using a synthetic immune receptor repertoire, and residual bias was removed computationally after sequencing. The authors processed their data as follows. Repertoire diversity was quantified as the Shannon entropy index using custom Python scripts. Unsorted, CD4+ and CD8+ repertoires were analyzed separately, except for combined analyses in which CD4+ and CD8+ sequences were merged in silico. A clone was considered expanded if an increase in frequency of at least 2-fold after treatment relative to C1D1 was found, and a pseudocount of 0.5 was applied to clones undetected at baseline. Clones with 0 or 1 copy at C1D1 were defined as singleton clones, while clones with 2 or more copies were defined as non-singleton clones. Clones expanded in unsorted samples were assigned a CD4+, CD8+ or unknown annotation through matching of protein sequences in sorted samples from the same patient. Wilcoxon tests on paired samples were used to test diversity changes from C1D1 to C4D1. TCRdb took this table from immuneACCESS and kept in-frame rearrangements with V and J called. Such tables lack part of the clones; where checked against another copy, unresolved V genes explain under half of the gap, and the rest is unexplained. V and J calls and clone size are as listed in that table; D and trimming were resolved from the DNA. Recorded for this sample are over 10,000 clones; over 80% of them occurred a single time. Together, the top ten hold about 25% of the sample.

The germline V gene (reference sequence) supplies CDR1 LNHDA and CDR2 SQIVND. Between the V and J ends, shortened by 2 bases and 5 bases respectively, the junction contains 16 bases. The CDR3 goes from the cysteine to the phenylalanine over 15 residues. The kept DNA is CDR3 alone, 45 bases in frame from the first base. In this chain, TRBV19 is recombined with TRBJ2-7, and TRBD2 may be the D gene, going by 6 matching bases. Sequences were derived from peripheral blood mononuclear cells (PBMCs), sampled at baseline. The receptor was derived from a human donor with classical Hodgkin lymphoma. CDR3 reads: CASSISILEGNEQYF. In nucleotide form, the sequence is TGTGCCAGTAGTATATCGATCTTGGAGGGGAACGAGCAGTACTTC.